This T cell receptor (beta chain) was captured in a study of CD8+ T cells in alopecia areata. Whole-study context: Each of the treated patients was given oral tofacitinib, 5 to 10 mg twice daily, for moderate-to-severe alopecia areata.

RNA was extracted and reverse transcribed into cDNA as the sequencing template. Generated by immunoSEQ multiplex PCR, the TCRdb table keeps only in-frame clones and is missing some. Of approximately 210,000 clones listed, 60% are singletons. The CDR3 sequence is 11 residues long. V was clipped by 6 bases and J by 6 bases, with 10 bases between them. Germline V gene data show CDR1 as DFQATT and CDR2 as SNEGSKA (reference sequence). As to treatment: oral pan-JAK inhibitor, 5-10 mg twice daily. This sequence originates from a human donor with alopecia areata. The sample here was CD4+ T cells sorted from blood, taken at week 4, from a patient treated with tofacitinib. This sequence joins TRBV20-1 and TRBJ2-3; D gene unclear. CDR3 coding DNA: TGCAGTGCCCCGAACCCCGATACGCAGTATTTT. This codes for CSAPNPDTQYF.